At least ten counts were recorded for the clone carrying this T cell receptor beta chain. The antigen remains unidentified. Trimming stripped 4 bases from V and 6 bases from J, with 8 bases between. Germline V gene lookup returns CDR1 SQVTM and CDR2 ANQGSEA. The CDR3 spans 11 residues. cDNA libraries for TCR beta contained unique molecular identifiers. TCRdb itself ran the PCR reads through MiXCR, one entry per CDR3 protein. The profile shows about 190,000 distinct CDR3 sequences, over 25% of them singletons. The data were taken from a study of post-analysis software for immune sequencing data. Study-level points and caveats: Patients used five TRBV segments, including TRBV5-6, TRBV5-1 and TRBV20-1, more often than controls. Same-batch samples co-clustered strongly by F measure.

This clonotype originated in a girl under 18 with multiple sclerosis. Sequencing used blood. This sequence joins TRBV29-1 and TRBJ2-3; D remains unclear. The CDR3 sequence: CSVVRADTQYF. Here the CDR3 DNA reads TGCAGCGTTGTCCGGGCGGATACGCAGTATTTT.